Shown below are 25 T cell receptor beta chains from a single sample sequenced in a study of control samples from healthy donors and cancer patients. Method: immunoSEQ multiplex PCR; TCRdb's copy keeps in-frame clones and lacks some. The profile shows 75,000 to 100,000 clones, approximately 86% of them singletons. Material for sequencing was blood. These receptor sequences come from a woman aged 50 to 60 in good health.

The chain couples TRBV10-3 to TRBJ1-1, with a weak D call TRBD1 (6 bases). V dropped 10 bases and J dropped 3 bases, with 15 bases sitting between them. The CDR3 runs to 13 residues. Per germline, CDR1 ENHRY and CDR2 SYGVKD. CDR3 bases: TGTGCCACCAGGGGACCTTTGGACACTGAAGCTTTCTTT. Translation gives CATRGPLDTEAFF.

The V and J genes are TRBV18 and TRBJ1-1; D is ambiguous. Germline V gene data show CDR1 as KGHSH and CDR2 as LQKENI. The CDR3 length is 13 residues. V was pared by 5 bases and J by 1 base, with 8 bases between. The chain's CDR3 is CASSEGPNTEAFF. CDR3 nucleotide sequence: TGTGCCAGCTCAGAGGGCCCGAACACTGAAGCTTTCTTT.

CDR3 loop: CASSFSTIAGGLQETQYF. The CDR3 DNA sequence: TGTGCCAGCAGCTTCTCCACGATAGCGGGGGGCCTCCAAGAGACCCAGTACTTC. The rearrangement uses TRBV7-6 and TRBJ2-5, with 10 positions matching TRBD2. After removal of 3 bases from V and 1 base from J, the junction contained 11 bases not matched to a gene. The CDR3 is made up of 18 amino acids. Germline V gene data show CDR1 as SGHVS and CDR2 as FNYEAQ.

The rearrangement uses TRBV6-2 or TRBV6-3 and TRBJ1-1; possibly TRBD1 for D (6 bases). CDR3 length equals 20 residues. Trimming stripped 4 bases from V and 0 bases from J, with 27 bases between. CDR1 MNHEY and CDR2 SVGEGT come from the germline V gene. The CDR3 spells CASSSIRLTGGTSLNTEAFF. In DNA form, the CDR3 reads TGTGCCAGCAGTTCCATCCGACTGACAGGAGGAACTAGTCTGAACACTGAAGCTTTCTTT.

The DNA of the CDR3 is TGTGCCAGCAGCGCCGGGACAGGGGGCAGAGCTTTCTTT. Encoded protein: CASSAGTGGRAFF. V is TRBV9 and J is TRBJ1-1; 12 bases align to TRBD1. This CDR3 has 13 amino acids. CDR1 and CDR2 from the germline V gene are SGDLS and YYNGEE. Germline trimming cut 3 bases from V and 10 bases from J; bases unmatched to any gene: 4.

CDR3 coding DNA: TGTGCCAGCAGTTTGGGGACTTCCTACGAGCAGTACTTC. This sequence encodes CASSLGTSYEQYF. The J gene is TRBJ2-7, the V gene TRBV27; possibly TRBD2 for D (6 bases). The CDR3 totals 13 residues. The V gene's germline CDR1 is MNHEY and CDR2 SMNVEV (reference sequence). Trimming shortened V by 3 bases and J by 1 base, and 7 bases separated the two germline ends.

V and J are TRBV27 and TRBJ1-2; TRBD1 agrees at 8 bases. This CDR3 has 17 amino acids. CDR1 and CDR2 (germline): MNHEY, SMNVEV (reference sequence). V shed 0 bases, J shed 3 bases, and the junction held 9 bases outside the gene matches. DNA of the CDR3: TGTGCCAGCAGTTTATCGAGCCGACCGACAGGGGACTATGGCTACACCTTC. Amino acid sequence: CASSLSSRPTGDYGYTF.

The chain recombines TRBV29-1 with TRBJ1-1, with unresolved D. Germline CDR1 reads SQVTM; CDR2 reads ANQGSEA. V was cut by 4 bases and J by 0 bases, with 12 bases left in between. This CDR3 is 14 amino acids long. CDR3 amino acids: CSVARTSMNTEAFF. The CDR3 DNA reads TGCAGCGTTGCTCGGACGTCCATGAACACTGAAGCTTTCTTT.

A word on this clone: Other DNA sequences in the same sample also yield this CDR3. This chain links TRBV11-3 with TRBJ1-1, with D maybe TRBD1 (5 bases). V lost 4 bases to trimming and J lost 1 base, with 10 bases between them. CDR3 length: 14 residues. The V gene's germline CDR1 is SGHNT and CDR2 YENEEA. CDR3 residues: CASSSQGGNTEAFF. The CDR3 DNA reads as TGTGCCAGCAGCTCTCAGGGTGGGAACACTGAAGCTTTCTTT.

The V call is TRBV30, the J call TRBJ1-5; D remains ambiguous. CDR1 and CDR2 (germline): GTSNPN, SVGIG (reference sequence). V was cut by 0 bases and J by 4 bases, with 10 bases left in between. The CDR3 length is 14 residues. As DNA, the CDR3 is TGTGCCTGGAGTGTACGGAGGGTAAATCAGCCCCAGCATTTT. This encodes CAWSVRRVNQPQHF.

The CDR3 loop reads CASSLTPRDQPQHF. CDR3 nucleotide sequence: TGTGCCAGCAGCTTAACCCCCAGGGATCAGCCCCAGCATTTT. The V and J genes are TRBV7-8 and TRBJ1-5; a possible D gene is TRBD1 (5 bases). The length of the CDR3 is 14 residues. V lost 2 bases and J lost 5, with 10 bases in between. Germline V gives CDR1 SGHVS, CDR2 FQNEAQ.

The gene calls are TRBV19 and TRBJ2-5; D is possibly TRBD1 or TRBD2 (7 bases each). Germline V gene data show CDR1 as LNHDA and CDR2 as SQIVND (reference sequence). V was clipped by 5 bases and J by 2 bases, with 18 bases between them. The CDR3 spans 16 residues. The CDR3 here is CASSANRGGRQETQYF. The CDR3 bases are TGTGCCAGTAGTGCCAACAGGGGCGGGAGACAAGAGACCCAGTACTTC. The whole variable domain, remainder taken from reference TRBV19 and TRBJ2-5, is DGGITQSPKYLFRKEGQNVTLSCEQNLNHDAMYWYRQDPGQGLRLIYYSQIVNDFQKGDIAEGYSVSREKKESFPLTVTSAQKNPTAFYLCASSANRGGRQETQYFGPGTRLLVL.

The chain is built from TRBV27 and TRBJ1-3; a weak D match, TRBD1 (5 bases). Germline V gene sequence: CDR1 MNHEY, CDR2 SMNVEV (reference sequence). There are 17 residues in the CDR3. Trimming took off 6 bases at V and 2 bases at J, with 20 bases between the two ends. CDR3 residues: CASRKYSGTEAGNTIYF. In DNA form, the CDR3 reads TGTGCCAGCAGGAAATACTCCGGGACCGAAGCTGGAAACACCATATATTTT.

The rearrangement joins TRBV18 to TRBJ2-1; 9 nucleotides match TRBD1. Germline assignment: CDR1 KGHSH and CDR2 LQKENI. This CDR3 has 19 amino acids. The ends lost 3 bases at V and 3 bases at J; junction bases unmatched: 15. The CDR3 sequence: CASSPGKDRGEVRYNEQFF. Written as DNA, the CDR3 is TGTGCCAGCTCACCGGGAAAAGACAGGGGGGAAGTCCGCTACAATGAGCAGTTCTTC. The full variable domain, with the rest looked up from reference TRBV18 and TRBJ2-1, is NAGVMQNPRHLVRRRGQEARLRCSPMKGHSHVYWYRQLPEEGLKFMVYLQKENIIDESGMPKERFSAEFPKEGPSILRIQQVVRGDSAAYFCASSPGKDRGEVRYNEQFFGPGTRLTVL.

This chain connects TRBV7-2 to TRBJ2-5; weak D call: TRBD2 (5 bases). The CDR3 loop spans 13 amino acids. Germline V gene sequence: CDR1 SGHTA, CDR2 FQGNSA. With 5 bases removed from V and 5 bases from J, the gap between germline ends came to 12 bases. CDR3 sequence (DNA): TGTGCCAGCAGCCCCGCCAGGAGGGAGACCCAGTACTTC. Translating gives CASSPARRETQYF.

This chain joins TRBV11-3 and TRBJ1-2; a weak D match, TRBD1 (6 bases). Germline CDR1 and CDR2: SGHNT and YENEEA. CDR3 size: 14 residues. The V gene lost 4 bases and the J gene lost 8 bases, with 17 bases spanning the gap. CDR3 sequence (DNA): TGTGCCAGCAGCTCCTCTCGGGGGGCGTGGGGCTACACCTTC. Amino acid sequence: CASSSSRGAWGYTF.

V usage is TRBV19 and J usage is TRBJ1-1; D gene unclear. Germline CDR1 is LNHDA and CDR2 is SQIVND (reference sequence). The CDR3 consists of 13 residues. The V end lost 3 bases, the J end lost 5 bases, and 10 bases lay between the germline ends. The CDR3 protein is CASSISMRTEAFF. The CDR3 DNA reads as TGTGCCAGTAGTATCTCCATGAGGACTGAAGCTTTCTTT.

The sample holds a few counts of this clone. The sample carries other DNA sequences with the same CDR3. The chain has TRBV20-1 and TRBJ1-3; D gene uncertain. The germline V gene has CDR1 DFQATT and CDR2 SNEGSKA (reference sequence). Trimming left V 3 bases short and J 0 bases short, with 9 bases between. This CDR3 has 14 residues. As DNA, the CDR3 is TGCAGTGCTAGTACGGGTAACTCTGGAAACACCATATATTTT. It yields the protein CSASTGNSGNTIYF.

This chain uses TRBV21-1 with TRBJ2-7; the table's D call of TRBD1 was not tested on the DNA. TRBV21-1 is listed as a pseudogene. There are 16 residues in the CDR3. The CDR3, as DNA: TGTGCCAGCATAGGGGACAGGTCCTTGAGCTCCTACGAGCAGTACTTC. As protein: CASIGDRSLSSYEQYF.

The genes are TRBV24-1 and TRBJ2-1, with TRBD2 matching 11 bases. The CDR3 runs to 16 residues. From germline, CDR1 is KGHDR and CDR2 SFDVKD. V shed 4 bases, J shed 6 bases, and the junction held 7 bases outside the gene matches. CDR3 nucleotide sequence: TGTGCCACCAGTGACGGAGGACTAGCGGGCTCCAATGAGCAGTTCTTC. Encoded protein: CATSDGGLAGSNEQFF.

V and J are TRBV11-2 and TRBJ2-3; TRBD2 matches at 8 bases. CDR3 length: 16 amino acids. V was pared by 1 base and J by 4 bases, with 7 bases of the junction left unmatched. Germline CDR1 SGHAT, CDR2 FQNNGV. Written as DNA, the CDR3 is TGTGCCAGCAGCTTAGGCAGCGGGGGCACCCCAGATACGCAGTATTTT. Protein: CASSLGSGGTPDTQYF.

Written as DNA, the CDR3 is TGTGCCAGCAACCCGCAGGGGTTTCAAGACGGCACTGAAGCTTTCTTT. It codes for CASNPQGFQDGTEAFF. The J gene is TRBJ1-1, the V gene TRBV6-6; D is perhaps TRBD1 (6 bases). Trimming removed 7 bases from V and 4 bases from J, with 22 bases in between. Germline V CDR1 and CDR2: MNHNY, SVGAGI (reference sequence). The CDR3 spans 16 residues.

The chain joins TRBV5-6 to TRBJ1-1, with D possibly TRBD1 on 5 matching bases. This CDR3 contains 15 residues. V was shortened by 3 bases and J by 1 base, with 13 bases between the two germline ends. Germline CDR1 and CDR2: SGHDT and YYEEEE. The CDR3 nucleotides read TGTGCCAGCAGCTCCGCGGGACCCGCGAACACTGAAGCTTTCTTT. Amino acid sequence: CASSSAGPANTEAFF.

The chain links TRBV4-1 to TRBJ2-1; 12 bases match TRBD2. The CDR3 runs to 16 residues. J was trimmed by 6 bases and V by 1 base; bases with no gene match: 4. In germline, CDR1 is MGHRA, CDR2 YSYEKL. CDR3 region: CASSQVSLAGGNEQFF. The DNA of the CDR3 is TGCGCCAGCAGCCAAGTATCACTAGCGGGGGGCAATGAGCAGTTCTTC.

The gene calls are TRBV6-2 or TRBV6-3 and TRBJ2-7; 7 bases line up with TRBD1. CDR1 and CDR2 (germline): MNHEY, SVGEGT. V gave up 4 bases and J gave up 1 base; unmatched junction bases: 1. This CDR3 has 13 residues. The CDR3 is CASSSTGSYEQYF. CDR3 DNA sequence: TGTGCCAGCAGTTCGACAGGGTCCTACGAGCAGTACTTC.